The 11 T cell receptor beta chains below were found in one sample sequenced in a study of blood T cell repertoires in COVID-19. Generated by immunoSEQ multiplex PCR, the TCRdb table keeps only in-frame clones and is missing some. The data show more than 110,000 clones, less than 85% seen once. Material: PBMCs or T cells enriched from blood (not recorded which). The source of these receptors is a woman younger than 30 who had been exposed to COVID-19.

The gene calls are TRBV7-8 and TRBJ2-7; D might be TRBD1 (5 bases). Germline V lookup: CDR1 SGHVS, CDR2 FQNEAQ. The V end was cut by 5 bases, the J end by 3 bases, with 14 bases between. The CDR3 has 14 residues. The CDR3, as DNA: TGTGCCAGCAGCACCAGACAGAGTTTCTACGAGCAGTACTTC. Protein: CASSTRQSFYEQYF.

J is TRBJ2-3 and V is TRBV28; D gene uncertain. This CDR3 region has 11 residues. The V gene lost 7 bases and the J gene lost 2 bases, with 4 bases spanning the gap. The V gene's germline CDR1 is MDHEN and CDR2 SYDVKM. The CDR3 protein is CASTLTDTQYF. In DNA form, the CDR3 reads TGTGCCAGCACCCTCACAGATACGCAGTATTTT.

The V gene is TRBV19, the J gene TRBJ1-5; TRBD1 agrees at 8 bases. CDR3 length: 16 amino acids. V dropped 4 bases and J dropped 2; count of bases not matched to a gene: 7. Looked up from germline, CDR1 is LNHDA and CDR2 is SQIVND (reference sequence). The DNA for the CDR3 is TGTGCCAGTAGTACGGATCAGGGGGCAGGCAATCAGCCCCAGCATTTT. This encodes CASSTDQGAGNQPQHF.

The rearrangement joins TRBV18 to TRBJ2-7; 11 bases are a match to TRBD1. This CDR3 region has 15 residues. With 2 bases clipped from V and 4 bases from J, the junction kept 4 bases outside the gene matches. Germline V gene sequence: CDR1 KGHSH, CDR2 LQKENI. The CDR3 here is CASSPGTGGRYEQYF. In nucleotides, the CDR3 is TGTGCCAGCTCACCAGGGACAGGGGGAAGATACGAGCAGTACTTC. The complete variable domain, with remaining parts taken from reference TRBV18 and TRBJ2-7, reads NAGVMQNPRHLVRRRGQEARLRCSPMKGHSHVYWYRQLPEEGLKFMVYLQKENIIDESGMPKERFSAEFPKEGPSILRIQQVVRGDSAAYFCASSPGTGGRYEQYFGPGTRLTVT.

This chain uses TRBV24-1 with TRBJ2-1; D possibly corresponds to TRBD1 (6 bases). CDR1 is KGHDR and CDR2 is SFDVKD in the germline V gene. Trimming took off 3 bases at V and 3 bases at J, with 11 bases between the two ends. The CDR3 has 15 residues. The CDR3 sequence is CATSDPLTGYNEQFF. The CDR3 nucleotides are TGTGCCACCAGTGATCCCCTGACAGGCTACAATGAGCAGTTCTTC.

V is TRBV2 and J is TRBJ2-2, with D hard to call. The CDR3 contains 14 residues. Germline V gives CDR1 SNHLY, CDR2 FYNNEI. Trimming removed 7 bases from V and 1 base from J, with 10 bases in between. The CDR3 region has the DNA TGTGCCAGCAAATTGGCGGAGAACACCGGGGAGCTGTTTTTT. This encodes CASKLAENTGELFF.

The chain employs TRBV6-5 and TRBJ2-3; 10 bases match TRBD1. Unmatched junction bases numbered 2, after V lost 2 bases and J lost 3 bases. This CDR3 has 15 residues. CDR1 MNHEY and CDR2 SVGAGI come from the germline V gene. The CDR3 DNA sequence: TGTGCCAGCAGTTACGGGACAGGGGAGACAGATACGCAGTATTTT. Residues: CASSYGTGETDTQYF.

The rearrangement joins TRBV4-3 to TRBJ2-1; 9 nucleotides align to TRBD2. This CDR3 is built from 15 residues. Germline-derived CDR1 and CDR2 are LGHNA and YSLEER. V lost 4 bases, J lost 4 bases, and 5 bases stayed unmatched. DNA for the CDR3: TGCGCCAGCAGCCTAGGACTAGCGATGTACAATGAGCAGTTCTTC. Protein sequence: CASSLGLAMYNEQFF.

The chain couples TRBV12-3 or TRBV12-4 to TRBJ1-1, with D possibly TRBD1 on 5 matching bases. This CDR3 has 12 amino acids. V was shortened by 8 bases and J by 1 base, with 8 bases between the two germline ends. This chain's CDR3 is CASDRGNTEAFF. In DNA form, the CDR3 reads TGTGCCAGCGACAGAGGGAACACTGAAGCTTTCTTT.

The chain joins TRBV12-3 or TRBV12-4 to TRBJ1-3; D ambiguous. There are 13 residues in the CDR3. The V and J ends lost 5 bases and 2 bases respectively, with 7 bases between them. The CDR3, as DNA: TGTGCCAGCAGTGAGAGTGCTGGAAACACCATATATTTT. It encodes CASSESAGNTIYF.

The rearrangement uses TRBV5-4 and TRBJ1-2, with D uncertain. CDR1 and CDR2 from the germline V gene are SGHNT and YYREEE (reference sequence). This CDR3 region has 14 residues. V gave up 4 bases and J gave up 3 bases, with 13 bases separating them. The CDR3 nucleotides are TGTGCCAGCAGCGAACTAGAGGTACACTATGGCTACACCTTC. As protein: CASSELEVHYGYTF. The variable domain in full, with the rest retrieved from reference TRBV5-4 and TRBJ1-2, is ETGVTQSPTHLIKTRGQQVTLRCSSQSGHNTVSWYQQALGQGPQFIFQYYREEENGRGNFPPRFSGLQFPNYSSELNVNALELDDSALYLCASSELEVHYGYTFGSGTRLTVV.